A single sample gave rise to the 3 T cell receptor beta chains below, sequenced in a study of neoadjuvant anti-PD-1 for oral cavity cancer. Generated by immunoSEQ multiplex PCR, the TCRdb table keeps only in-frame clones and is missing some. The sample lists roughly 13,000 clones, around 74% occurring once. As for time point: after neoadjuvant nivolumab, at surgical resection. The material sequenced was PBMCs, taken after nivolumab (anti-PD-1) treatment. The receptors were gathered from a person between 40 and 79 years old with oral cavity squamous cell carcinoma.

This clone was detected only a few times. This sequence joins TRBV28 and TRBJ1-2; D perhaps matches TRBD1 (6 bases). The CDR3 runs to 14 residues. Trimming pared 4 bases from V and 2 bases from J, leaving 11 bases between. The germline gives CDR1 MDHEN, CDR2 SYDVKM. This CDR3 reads CASSSQGRNYGYTF. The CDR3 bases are TGTGCCAGCAGTTCTCAGGGGCGCAACTATGGCTACACCTTC.

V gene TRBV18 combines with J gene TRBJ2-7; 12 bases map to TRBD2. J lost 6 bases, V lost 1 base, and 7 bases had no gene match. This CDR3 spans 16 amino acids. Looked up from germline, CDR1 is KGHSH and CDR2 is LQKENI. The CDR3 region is CASSPLTLAGGGEQYF. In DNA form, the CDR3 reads TGTGCCAGCTCACCACTAACACTAGCGGGAGGTGGCGAGCAGTACTTC. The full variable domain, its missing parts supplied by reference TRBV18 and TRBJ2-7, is NAGVMQNPRHLVRRRGQEARLRCSPMKGHSHVYWYRQLPEEGLKFMVYLQKENIIDESGMPKERFSAEFPKEGPSILRIQQVVRGDSAAYFCASSPLTLAGGGEQYFGPGTRLTVT.

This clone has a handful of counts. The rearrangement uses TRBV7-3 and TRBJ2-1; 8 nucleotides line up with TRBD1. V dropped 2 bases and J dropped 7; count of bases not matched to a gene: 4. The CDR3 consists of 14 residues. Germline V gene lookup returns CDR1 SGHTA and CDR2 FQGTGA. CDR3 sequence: CASSLQGARNEQFF. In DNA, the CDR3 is TGTGCCAGCAGCTTACAGGGGGCAAGGAATGAGCAGTTCTTC.